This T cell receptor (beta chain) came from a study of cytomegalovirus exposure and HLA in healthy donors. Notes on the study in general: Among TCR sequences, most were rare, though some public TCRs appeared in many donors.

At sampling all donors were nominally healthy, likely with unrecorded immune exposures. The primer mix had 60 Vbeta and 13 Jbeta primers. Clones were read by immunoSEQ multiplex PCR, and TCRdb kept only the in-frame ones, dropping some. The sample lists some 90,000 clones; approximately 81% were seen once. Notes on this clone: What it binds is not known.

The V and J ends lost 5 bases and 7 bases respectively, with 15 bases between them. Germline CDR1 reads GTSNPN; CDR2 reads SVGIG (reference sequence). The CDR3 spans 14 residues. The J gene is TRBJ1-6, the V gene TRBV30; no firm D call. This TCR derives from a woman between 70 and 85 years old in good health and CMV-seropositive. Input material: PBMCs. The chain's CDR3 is CAWQDSALNSPLHF. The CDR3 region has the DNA TGTGCCTGGCAGGACTCTGCCCTAAATTCACCCCTCCACTTT.